This TCR beta chain was observed in a study of blood T cells in healthy people across ages. A sample-barcoded 5' primer and a J-beta primer mix were used in a second PCR of roughly 7 to 12 cycles. TCRdb used MiXCR to reprocess the 5' RACE reads, holding one entry per CDR3 protein. The sample contains more than 1,400,000 distinct CDR3 sequences, approximately 38% of which appear only once. This CDR3 has 13 residues. With 5 bases removed from V and 6 bases from J, the gap between germline ends came to 11 bases. This sequence originates from a woman in her late teens or twenties in good health. V gene TRBV12-3 or TRBV12-4 combines with J gene TRBJ1-5; D may be TRBD1 (5 bases). Sequenced input: blood. CDR3 region: CASSVQAGQPQHF. CDR3 nucleotides: TGTGCCAGCAGTGTACAGGCGGGTCAGCCCCAGCATTTT.